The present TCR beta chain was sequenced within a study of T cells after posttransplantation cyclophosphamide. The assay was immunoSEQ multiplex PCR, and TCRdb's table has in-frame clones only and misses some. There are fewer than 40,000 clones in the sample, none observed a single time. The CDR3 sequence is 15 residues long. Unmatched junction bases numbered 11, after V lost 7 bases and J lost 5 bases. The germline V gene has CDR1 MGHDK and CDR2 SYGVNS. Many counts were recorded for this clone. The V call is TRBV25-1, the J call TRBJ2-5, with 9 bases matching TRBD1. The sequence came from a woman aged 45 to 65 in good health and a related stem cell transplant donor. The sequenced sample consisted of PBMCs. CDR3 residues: CASTTGGASWETQYF. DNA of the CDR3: TGTGCCAGCACAACAGGGGGCGCGTCTTGGGAGACCCAGTACTTC.